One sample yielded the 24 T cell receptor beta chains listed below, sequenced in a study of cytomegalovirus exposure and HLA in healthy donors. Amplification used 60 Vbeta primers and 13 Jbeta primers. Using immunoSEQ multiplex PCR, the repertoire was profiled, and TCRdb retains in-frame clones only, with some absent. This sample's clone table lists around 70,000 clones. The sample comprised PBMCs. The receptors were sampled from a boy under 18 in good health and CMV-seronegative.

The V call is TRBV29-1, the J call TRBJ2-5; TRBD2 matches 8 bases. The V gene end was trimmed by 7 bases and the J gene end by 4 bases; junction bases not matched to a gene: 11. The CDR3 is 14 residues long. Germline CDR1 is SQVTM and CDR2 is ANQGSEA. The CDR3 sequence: CSAHRGGRIETQYF. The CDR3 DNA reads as TGCAGCGCCCACCGCGGCGGGAGGATAGAGACCCAGTACTTC.

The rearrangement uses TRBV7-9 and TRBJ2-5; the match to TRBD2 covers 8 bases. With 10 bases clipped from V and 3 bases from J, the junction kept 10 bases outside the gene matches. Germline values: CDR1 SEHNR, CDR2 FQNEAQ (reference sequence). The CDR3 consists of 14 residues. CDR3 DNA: TGTGCCACCGGGGGGGGGTCCAGAGAAGAGACCCAGTACTTC. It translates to CATGGGSREETQYF.

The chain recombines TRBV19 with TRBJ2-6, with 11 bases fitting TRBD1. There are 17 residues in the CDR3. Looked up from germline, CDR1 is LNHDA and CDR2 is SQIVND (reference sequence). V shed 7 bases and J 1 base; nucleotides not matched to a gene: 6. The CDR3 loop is CASTPGTGGSGANVLTF. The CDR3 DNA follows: TGTGCCAGTACCCCCGGGACAGGGGGTTCTGGGGCCAACGTCCTGACTTTC. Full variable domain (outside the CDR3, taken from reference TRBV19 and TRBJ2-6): DGGITQSPKYLFRKEGQNVTLSCEQNLNHDAMYWYRQDPGQGLRLIYYSQIVNDFQKGDIAEGYSVSREKKESFPLTVTSAQKNPTAFYLCASTPGTGGSGANVLTFGAGSRLTVL.

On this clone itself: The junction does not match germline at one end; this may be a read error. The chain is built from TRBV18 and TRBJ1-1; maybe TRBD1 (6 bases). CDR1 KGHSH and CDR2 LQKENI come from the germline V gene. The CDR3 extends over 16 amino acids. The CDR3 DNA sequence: TGTGCCAGCTCACAACGGGACAAAATTCAGAGGACTGAAGATTTCTTT. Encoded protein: CASSQRDKIQRTEDFF.

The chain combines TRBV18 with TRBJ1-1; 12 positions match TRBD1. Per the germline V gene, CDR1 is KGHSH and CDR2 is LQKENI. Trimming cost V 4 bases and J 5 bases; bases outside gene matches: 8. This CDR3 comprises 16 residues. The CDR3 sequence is CASSLTGTGGRTEAFF. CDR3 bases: TGTGCCAGCTCACTTACCGGGACAGGGGGCAGGACTGAAGCTTTCTTT.

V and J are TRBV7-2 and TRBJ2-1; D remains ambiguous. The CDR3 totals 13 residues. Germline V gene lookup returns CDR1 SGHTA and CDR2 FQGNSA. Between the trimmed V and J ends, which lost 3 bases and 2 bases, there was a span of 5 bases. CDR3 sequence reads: CASSFTPYNEQFF. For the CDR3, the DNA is TGTGCCAGCAGCTTCACACCCTACAATGAGCAGTTCTTC.

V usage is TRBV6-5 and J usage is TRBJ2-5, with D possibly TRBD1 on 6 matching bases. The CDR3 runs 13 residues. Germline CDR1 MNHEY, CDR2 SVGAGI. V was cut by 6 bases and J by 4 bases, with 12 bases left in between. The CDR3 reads CASRRGGAETQYF. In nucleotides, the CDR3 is TGTGCCAGCAGACGAGGGGGTGCAGAGACCCAGTACTTC.

CDR3 residues: CASSDRTSGGKQYF. The CDR3 DNA reads TGTGCCAGCAGTGACCGGACTAGCGGGGGGAAGCAGTACTTC. The chain has TRBV25-1 and TRBJ2-7, with 14 positions matching TRBD2. The CDR3 length is 14 residues. The germline V gene encodes CDR1 MGHDK and CDR2 SYGVNS. Losses at the gene ends were 3 bases for V and 8 bases for J; bases not matched to a gene: 3.

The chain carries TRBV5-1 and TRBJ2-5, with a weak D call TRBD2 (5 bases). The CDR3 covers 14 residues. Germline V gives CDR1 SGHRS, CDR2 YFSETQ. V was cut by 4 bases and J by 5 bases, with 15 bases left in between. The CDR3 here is CASSPGNIVETQYF. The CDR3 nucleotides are TGCGCCAGCAGCCCGGGGAACATTGTGGAGACCCAGTACTTC.

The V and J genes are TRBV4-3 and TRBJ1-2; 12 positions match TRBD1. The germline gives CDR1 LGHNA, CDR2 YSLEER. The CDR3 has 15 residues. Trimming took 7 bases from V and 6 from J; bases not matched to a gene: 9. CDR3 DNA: TGCGCCAGCACGTATCGGGACAGGGGGCGGGATGGCTACACCTTC. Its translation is CASTYRDRGRDGYTF.

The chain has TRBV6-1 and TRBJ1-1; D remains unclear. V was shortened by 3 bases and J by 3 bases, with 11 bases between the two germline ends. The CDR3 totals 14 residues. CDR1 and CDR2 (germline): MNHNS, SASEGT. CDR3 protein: CASSDPTGYTEAFF. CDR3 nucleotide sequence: TGTGCCAGCAGTGACCCGACGGGTTACACTGAAGCTTTCTTT.

The CDR3 region has the DNA TGTGCCATCGGGACAGGGGATCAGCCCCAGCATTTT. Encoded protein: CAIGTGDQPQHF. The rearrangement uses TRBV10-3 and TRBJ1-5; 10 nucleotides line up with TRBD1. The CDR3 contains 12 residues. V gave up 8 bases and J gave up 5 bases; unmatched junction bases: 0. The germline V gene encodes CDR1 ENHRY and CDR2 SYGVKD.

DNA for the CDR3: TGTGCCTGGAGCCCAGAAAACACCATATATTTT. Protein: CAWSPENTIYF. This rearrangement joins TRBV30 to TRBJ1-3; unclear D gene. V lost 3 bases and J 6 bases, leaving 6 bases between the germline ends. Per the germline V gene, CDR1 is GTSNPN and CDR2 is SVGIG (reference sequence). The length of the CDR3 is 11 residues. The whole variable domain, filled in from reference TRBV30 and TRBJ1-3, reads SQTIHQWPATLVQPVGSPLSLECTVEGTSNPNLYWYRQAAGRGLQLLFYSVGIGQISSEVPQNLSASRPQDRQFILSSKKLLLSDSGFYLCAWSPENTIYFGEGSWLTVV.

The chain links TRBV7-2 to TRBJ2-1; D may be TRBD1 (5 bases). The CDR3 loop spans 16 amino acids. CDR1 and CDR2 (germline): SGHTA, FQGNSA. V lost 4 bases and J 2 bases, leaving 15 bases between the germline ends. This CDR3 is CASSWNGHLTYNEQFF. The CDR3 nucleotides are TGTGCCAGCAGCTGGAACGGACACTTAACCTACAATGAGCAGTTCTTC. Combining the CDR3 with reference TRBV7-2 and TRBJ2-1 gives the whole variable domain GAGVSQSPSNKVTEKGKDVELRCDPISGHTALYWYRQSLGQGLEFLIYFQGNSAPDKSGLPSDRFSAERTGGSVSTLTIQRTQQEDSAVYLCASSWNGHLTYNEQFFGPGTRLTVL.

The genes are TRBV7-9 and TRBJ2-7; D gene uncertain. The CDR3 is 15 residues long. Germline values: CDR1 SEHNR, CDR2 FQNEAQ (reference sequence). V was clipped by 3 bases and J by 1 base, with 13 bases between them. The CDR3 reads CASSLDYSLSYEQYF. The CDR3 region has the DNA TGTGCCAGCAGCTTGGATTACAGTCTTTCCTACGAGCAGTACTTC.

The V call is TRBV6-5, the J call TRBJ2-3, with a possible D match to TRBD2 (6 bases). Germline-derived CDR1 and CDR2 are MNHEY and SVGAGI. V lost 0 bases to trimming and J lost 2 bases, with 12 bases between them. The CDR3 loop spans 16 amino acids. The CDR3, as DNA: TGTGCCAGCAGTTACTCGATAGCGGTAAACACAGATACGCAGTATTTT. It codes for CASSYSIAVNTDTQYF.

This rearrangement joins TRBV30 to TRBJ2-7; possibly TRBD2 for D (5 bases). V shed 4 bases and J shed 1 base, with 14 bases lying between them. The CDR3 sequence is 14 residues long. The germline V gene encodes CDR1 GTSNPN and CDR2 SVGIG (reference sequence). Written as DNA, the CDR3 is TGTGCCTGGAAGGTAGCGTCACCTTCCTACGAGCAGTACTTC. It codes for CAWKVASPSYEQYF.

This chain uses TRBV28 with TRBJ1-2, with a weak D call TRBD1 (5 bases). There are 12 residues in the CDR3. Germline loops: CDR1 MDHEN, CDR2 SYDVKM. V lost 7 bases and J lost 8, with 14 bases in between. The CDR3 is CASTLKGVGYTF. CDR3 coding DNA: TGTGCCAGCACCCTCAAAGGGGTAGGCTACACCTTC.

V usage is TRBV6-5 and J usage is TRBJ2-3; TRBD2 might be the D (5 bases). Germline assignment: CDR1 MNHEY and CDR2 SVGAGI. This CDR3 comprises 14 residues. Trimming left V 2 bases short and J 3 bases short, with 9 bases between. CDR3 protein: CASSYVAGTDTQYF. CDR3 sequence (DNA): TGTGCCAGCAGTTACGTCGCGGGTACAGATACGCAGTATTTT.

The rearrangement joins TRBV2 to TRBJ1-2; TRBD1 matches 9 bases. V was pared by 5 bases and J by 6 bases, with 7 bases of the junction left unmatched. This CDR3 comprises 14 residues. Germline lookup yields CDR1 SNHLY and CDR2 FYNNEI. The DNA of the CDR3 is TGTGCCAGCAGTTATGGGACAGGGCTTAATGGCTACACCTTC. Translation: CASSYGTGLNGYTF. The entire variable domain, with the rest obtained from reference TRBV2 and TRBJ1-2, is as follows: EPEVTQTPSHQVTQMGQEVILRCVPISNHLYFYWYRQILGQKVEFLVSFYNNEISEKSEIFDDQFSVERPDGSNFTLKIRSTKLEDSAMYFCASSYGTGLNGYTFGSGTRLTVV.

CDR3: CASNTGTSGTDTQYF. The CDR3 DNA reads as TGCGCCAGCAACACCGGGACTAGCGGCACAGATACGCAGTATTTT. The J gene is TRBJ2-3, the V gene TRBV10-2; 10 bases line up with TRBD2. Germline CDR1 WSHSY, CDR2 SAAADI. CDR3 length: 15 amino acids. V trimming: 7 bases; J trimming: 1 base; junction bases outside the gene matches: 5.

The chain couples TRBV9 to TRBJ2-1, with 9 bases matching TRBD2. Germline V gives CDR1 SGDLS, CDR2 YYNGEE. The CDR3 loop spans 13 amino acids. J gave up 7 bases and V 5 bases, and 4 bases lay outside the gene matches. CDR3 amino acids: CASSPSGINEQFF. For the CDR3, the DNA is TGTGCCAGCAGTCCTAGCGGGATTAATGAGCAGTTCTTC. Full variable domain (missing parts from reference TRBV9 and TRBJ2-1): DSGVTQTPKHLITATGQRVTLRCSPRSGDLSVYWYQQSLDQGLQFLIQYYNGEERAKGNILERFSAQQFPDLHSELNLSSLELGDSALYFCASSPSGINEQFFGPGTRLTVL.

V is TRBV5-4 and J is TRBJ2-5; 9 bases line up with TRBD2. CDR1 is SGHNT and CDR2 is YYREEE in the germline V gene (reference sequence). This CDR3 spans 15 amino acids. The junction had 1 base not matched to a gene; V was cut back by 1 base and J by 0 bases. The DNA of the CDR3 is TGTGCCAGCAGCTTGCGGACTAGCGACCAAGAGACCCAGTACTTC. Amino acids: CASSLRTSDQETQYF.

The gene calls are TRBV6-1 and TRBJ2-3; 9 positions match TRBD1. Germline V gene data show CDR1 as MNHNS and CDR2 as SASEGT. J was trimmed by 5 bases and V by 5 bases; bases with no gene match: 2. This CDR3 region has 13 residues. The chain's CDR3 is CASSTTGGDTQYF. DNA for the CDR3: TGTGCCAGCAGTACGACAGGGGGAGATACGCAGTATTTT.